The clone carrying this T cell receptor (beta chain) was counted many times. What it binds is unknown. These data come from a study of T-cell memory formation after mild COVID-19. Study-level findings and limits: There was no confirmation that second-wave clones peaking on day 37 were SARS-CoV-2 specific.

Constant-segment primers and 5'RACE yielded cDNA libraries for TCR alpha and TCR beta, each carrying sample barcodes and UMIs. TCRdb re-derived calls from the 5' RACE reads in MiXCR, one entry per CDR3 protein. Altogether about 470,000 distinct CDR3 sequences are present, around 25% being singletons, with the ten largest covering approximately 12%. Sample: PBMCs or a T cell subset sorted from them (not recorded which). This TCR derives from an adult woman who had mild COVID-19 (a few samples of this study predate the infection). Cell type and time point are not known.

The CDR3 is CASSAGTGYRYEQYF. CDR3 in DNA: TGTGCCAGCAGCGCCGGGACAGGGTATCGATACGAGCAGTACTTC. The gene calls are TRBV7-9 and TRBJ2-7; 9 positions match TRBD1. Germline CDR1 and CDR2: SEHNR and FQNEAQ (reference sequence). V was clipped by 5 bases and J by 4 bases; unmatched bases: 9. The CDR3 consists of 15 residues.